These T cell receptor beta chains were read from a single sample in a study of OX40 agonist ivuxolimab in advanced cancers. Data came from immunoSEQ multiplex PCR; TCRdb stores just in-frame clones and leaves some out. The repertoire has around 45,000 clones, roughly 84% of them found once; the top ten carry 2% to 3%. Material: CD4+ or CD8+ T cells sorted from blood, obtained in a trial of the OX40 agonist ivuxolimab. All receptors come from an adult with an advanced solid tumor such as melanoma, head and neck, liver or kidney cancer. CDR3s include the opening cysteine and the closing phenylalanine or tryptophan. A D gene is named only where the DNA matches it firmly. Expanded clones get a size class; other rows say once, few or many, or leave the size out.

>TRBJ1-5|NA|once|TRBV5-6
CASSLGTGFIQPQHF
TGTGCCAGCAGCTTGGGAACAGGGTTCATTCAGCCCCAGCATTTT
>TRBJ1-6|NA|NA|TRBV4-3
CASSQEGTDDNSPLHF
TGCGCCAGCAGCCAAGAGGGGACTGACGATAATTCACCCCTCCACTTT
>TRBJ2-1|NA|NA|TRBV19
CASPYNEQFF
TGTGCCAGTCCCTACAATGAGCAGTTCTTC
>TRBJ1-2|TRBD1|NA|TRBV9
CASSPEGQGAGGYTF
TGTGCCAGCAGCCCGGAGGGACAGGGGGCAGGAGGCTACACCTTC
>TRBJ2-3|TRBD2|NA|TRBV7-2
CASSSQRGGDTQYF
TGTGCCAGCAGCTCGCAGCGGGGGGGGGATACGCAGTATTTT
>TRBJ1-2|NA|NA|TRBV6-1
CASSPGDYGYTF
TGTGCCAGCTCACCGGGGGACTATGGCTACACCTTC
>TRBJ2-1|NA|NA|TRBV6-5
CASSFTGYNEQFF
TGTGCCAGCAGTTTTACAGGGTACAATGAGCAGTTCTTC
>TRBJ1-1|NA|NA|TRBV11-3
CASSWGGWEAFF
TGTGCCAGCAGCTGGGGCGGTTGGGAAGCTTTCTTT
>TRBJ1-3|NA|NA|TRBV25-1
CASSDAGTGNTIYF
TGTGCCAGCAGTGATGCGGGGACTGGAAACACCATATATTTT
>TRBJ2-7|TRBD2|NA|TRBV9
CASSPYSGSSYEQYF
TGTGCCAGCAGCCCCTATAGCGGGAGCTCCTACGAGCAGTACTTC
>TRBJ2-1|NA|once|TRBV5-1
CASSFRRGSSYNEQFF
TGCGCCAGCAGCTTCCGTCGAGGGAGCTCCTACAATGAGCAGTTCTTC
>TRBJ1-1|NA|NA|TRBV6-5
CASGGSGTEAFF
TGTGCCAGCGGGGGGAGTGGCACTGAAGCTTTCTTT
>TRBJ2-3|NA|NA|TRBV5-4
CASSLGEGAGDTQYF
TGTGCCAGCAGCTTGGGGGAAGGGGCGGGAGATACGCAGTATTTT
>TRBJ2-7|NA|NA|TRBV6-1
CASSWDLYEQYF
TGTGCCAGCAGCTGGGACCTCTACGAGCAGTACTTC
>TRBJ1-1|TRBD1|NA|TRBV6-5
CASSKGQENTEAFF
TGTGCCAGCAGTAAGGGACAGGAGAACACTGAAGCTTTCTTT
>TRBJ2-1|TRBD2|NA|TRBV7-9
CASSLAASGTAKFF
TGTGCCAGCAGCTTAGCGGCTAGCGGGACTGCAAAGTTCTTC
>TRBJ1-3|NA|NA|TRBV5-6
CASSGGTGPFFGNTIYF
TGTGCCAGCAGCGGGGGGACGGGCCCATTCTTTGGAAACACCATATATTTT
>TRBJ2-1|TRBD2|NA|TRBV29-1
CSVPGLAVLSSYNEQFF
TGCAGCGTCCCGGGACTAGCGGTTCTAAGCTCCTACAATGAGCAGTTCTTC
>TRBJ1-6|NA|NA|TRBV11-2
CASRSDSSYNSPLHF
TGTGCCAGCAGATCGGACAGCTCCTATAATTCACCCCTCCACTTT
>TRBJ2-7|TRBD2|few|TRBV27
CASRRLAGEQYF
TGTGCCAGCAGACGACTAGCGGGGGAGCAGTACTTC
>TRBJ2-1|NA|NA|TRBV11-2
CASSIAFVFNEQFF
TGTGCCAGCAGCATCGCCTTTGTCTTCAATGAGCAGTTCTTC
>TRBJ2-1|TRBD2|NA|TRBV27
CYTGTSGINEQFF
TGTTACACCGGGACTAGCGGGATTAATGAGCAGTTCTTC
>TRBJ2-2|TRBD1|once|TRBV19
CASSGTGFPGELFF
TGTGCCAGTAGTGGGACAGGGTTCCCCGGGGAGCTGTTTTTT
>TRBJ1-1|NA|once|TRBV5-1
CASSLDGVMNTEAFF
TGCGCCAGCAGCTTGGACGGGGTTATGAACACTGAAGCTTTCTTT
>TRBJ2-1|NA|NA|TRBV2
CASSDPGEQFF
TGTGCCAGCAGTGACCCCGGTGAGCAGTTCTTC
>TRBJ1-3|NA|NA|TRBV6-1
CASSEDLSGNTIYF
TGTGCCAGCAGTGAAGATCTCTCTGGAAACACCATATATTTT
>TRBJ2-2|NA|NA|TRBV18
CASSPLGAGELFF
TGTGCCAGCTCACCTTTAGGGGCCGGGGAGCTGTTTTTT
>TRBJ1-2|TRBD1|NA|TRBV5-8
CASSLRGDRGPYGYTF
TGTGCCAGCAGCTTGCGCGGGGACAGGGGCCCCTATGGCTACACCTTC
>TRBJ2-1|NA|NA|TRBV10-1
CASSPLRSPSSYNEQFF
TGCGCCAGCAGCCCCTTGAGAAGCCCTAGCTCCTACAATGAGCAGTTCTTC
>TRBJ2-3|TRBD2|NA|TRBV5-1
CASSLSTSGTDTQYF
TGCGCCAGCAGCTTGTCGACTAGCGGTACAGATACGCAGTATTTT
>TRBJ1-4|NA|once|TRBV9
CASSVTGATNEKLFF
TGTGCCAGCAGCGTAACGGGGGCAACTAATGAAAAACTGTTTTTT
>TRBJ1-1|NA|NA|TRBV6-6
CASSNIGGRAEAFF
TGTGCCAGCAGTAACATCGGGGGGCGGGCTGAAGCTTTCTTT
>TRBJ2-6|NA|once|TRBV29-1
CSAWGVSGANVLTF
TGCAGCGCGTGGGGGGTCTCTGGGGCCAACGTCCTGACTTTC
>TRBJ2-7|NA|NA|TRBV7-9
CASSLSGYSYEQYF
TGTGCCAGCAGCTTGTCCGGCTATTCCTACGAGCAGTACTTC
>TRBJ1-1|NA|NA|TRBV7-2
CASSQWSGGGGTEAFF
TGTGCCAGCAGCCAATGGTCGGGGGGCGGAGGAACTGAAGCTTTCTTT
>TRBJ1-2|TRBD1|NA|TRBV27
CASSPPGTGGTYGYTF
TGTGCCAGCAGTCCTCCGGGGACAGGGGGCACCTATGGCTACACCTTC
>TRBJ2-1|NA|once|TRBV29-1
CSVGGRGSAYNEQFF
TGCAGCGTTGGGGGGCGCGGGAGCGCCTACAATGAGCAGTTCTTC
>TRBJ2-2|NA|NA|TRBV18
CASSPISARNTGELFF
TGTGCCAGCTCACCAATTTCCGCCAGGAACACCGGGGAGCTGTTTTTT
>TRBJ2-4|NA|NA|TRBV2
CASSIQGNIQYF
TGTGCCAGCAGTATACAAGGAAACATTCAGTACTTC
>TRBJ1-5|NA|NA|TRBV7-1
CASSLGDGVLGHQPQHF
TGTGCCAGCAGCTTAGGCGATGGGGTATTGGGGCATCAGCCCCAGCATTTT